One sample yielded the 15 T cell receptor beta chains listed below, sequenced in a study of cytomegalovirus exposure and HLA in healthy donors (dated by TCRdb to 2017 to 2019). The library came from the immunoSEQ multiplex PCR assay. The multiplex PCR relied on a mix of 60 forward primers for TCR Vbeta segments and 13 reverse primers for TCR Jbeta segments. TCRdb stores this immuneACCESS table with in-frame sequences only. Part of the clones is absent; in the studies checked, under half of the shortfall reflects unresolved V genes, and no reason is known for the rest. This sample holds about 150,000 clones; approximately 82% were observed only once. The ten biggest clones cover approximately 11% of the sample. Sequencing input: PBMCs. Every receptor here comes from a man in his late teens or twenties in good health and CMV-seropositive.

The rearrangement uses TRBV27 and TRBJ1-2; TRBD1 agrees at 8 bases. The CDR3 consists of 14 residues. Germline V gives CDR1 MNHEY, CDR2 SMNVEV (reference sequence). V was pared by 5 bases and J by 4 bases, with 6 bases of the junction left unmatched. The CDR3 sequence: CASSADRVTYGYTF. In DNA, the CDR3 is TGTGCCAGCAGTGCGGACAGGGTTACCTATGGCTACACCTTC.

This chain joins TRBV6-5 and TRBJ2-2; the D is unclear. In germline, CDR1 is MNHEY, CDR2 SVGAGI. The length of the CDR3 is 15 residues. The V end was cut by 5 bases, the J end by 3 bases, with 13 bases between. Here the CDR3 reads CASSMSNRDTGELFF. The CDR3 nucleotides read TGTGCCAGCAGTATGAGCAACCGGGACACCGGGGAGCTGTTTTTT.

The genes are TRBV7-2 and TRBJ2-3, with D perhaps matching TRBD1 (6 bases). With 1 base removed from V and 4 bases from J, the gap between germline ends came to 15 bases. The CDR3 spans 16 residues. Per germline, CDR1 SGHTA and CDR2 FQGNSA. CDR3 nucleotide sequence: TGTGCCAGCAGCTTAGGGTGGGGCAGGGGAGCAGATACGCAGTATTTT. Amino acids: CASSLGWGRGADTQYF. Drawing the rest from reference TRBV7-2 and TRBJ2-3, the complete variable domain is GAGVSQSPSNKVTEKGKDVELRCDPISGHTALYWYRQSLGQGLEFLIYFQGNSAPDKSGLPSDRFSAERTGGSVSTLTIQRTQQEDSAVYLCASSLGWGRGADTQYFGPGTRLTVL.

With regard to this clone: Its ends do not fully match the called genes, so a read error is possible. The CDR3 loop is CASSFRGGGGYPF. The DNA for the CDR3 is TGTGCCAGCAGCTTTAGAGGGGGCGGAGGCTACCCCTTC. The chain recombines TRBV5-6 with TRBJ1-2; 7 nucleotides align to TRBD1. The germline V gene encodes CDR1 SGHDT and CDR2 YYEEEE. This CDR3 contains 13 residues.

The sample holds one count of this clone. This chain connects TRBV11-1 to TRBJ2-2; 10 nucleotides match TRBD1. The V segment lost 1 base and the J segment 7 bases; nucleotides outside the gene matches: 3. This CDR3 is built from 15 residues. Germline assignment: CDR1 SGHAT and CDR2 FQDESV (reference sequence). CDR3 residues: CASSLETGGHGELFF. DNA of the CDR3: TGTGCCAGCAGCTTAGAGACAGGGGGCCACGGGGAGCTGTTTTTT.

This clone was seen only a few times. The CDR3 nucleotides are TGTGCCAGTAGTAAGACAGGGGGGGTAAATCAGCCCCAGCATTTT. Protein sequence: CASSKTGGVNQPQHF. This chain uses TRBV19 with TRBJ1-5; TRBD1 aligns across 9 bases. CDR1 is LNHDA, CDR2 SQIVND, per germline (reference sequence). The V and J ends lost 4 bases and 4 bases, in that order; junction bases with no gene match: 5. The CDR3 spans 15 residues.

This clone was seen only a few times. The J gene is TRBJ1-3, the V gene TRBV4-1; weak D call: TRBD1 (5 bases). The ends were cut back, 0 bases at V and 7 bases at J, with 13 bases in the middle. There are 15 residues in the CDR3. The germline V gene encodes CDR1 MGHRA and CDR2 YSYEKL. CDR3 protein: CASSQDRQGRNTIYF. The CDR3 DNA is TGCGCCAGCAGCCAAGATCGGCAGGGCCGGAACACCATATATTTT.

The chain has TRBV4-2 and TRBJ2-7; no clear D. This CDR3 spans 15 amino acids. Trimming shortened V by 3 bases and J by 2 bases, and 14 bases separated the two germline ends. CDR1 LGHNA and CDR2 YNFKEQ come from the germline V gene. This chain's CDR3 is CASSHPGPRTYEQYF. The DNA for the CDR3 is TGTGCCAGCAGCCACCCAGGCCCCAGGACCTACGAGCAGTACTTC.

V and J are TRBV14 and TRBJ1-6; the match to TRBD1 covers 7 bases. Germline loops: CDR1 SGHDN, CDR2 FVKESK. The CDR3 runs to 15 residues. With V trimmed by 3 bases and J by 6 bases, 5 bases remained unmatched. In nucleotides, the CDR3 is TGTGCCAGCAGCCATTCCGGGACAGCTAATTCACCCCTCCACTTT. As protein: CASSHSGTANSPLHF.

This clone was seen more than once but under ten times. The J gene is TRBJ1-2, the V gene TRBV27; D ambiguous. The length of the CDR3 is 18 residues. V lost 5 bases and J lost 5, with 27 bases in between. CDR1 and CDR2 (germline): MNHEY, SMNVEV (reference sequence). CDR3 in DNA: TGTGCCAGCAGTAAGGTTCGGAGGGAATACCAAGAAAAATATGGCTACACCTTC. Translation: CASSKVRREYQEKYGYTF.

The V and J genes are TRBV5-4 and TRBJ2-5, with TRBD1 as a possible D gene (6 bases). Trimming shortened V by 6 bases and J by 0 bases, and 18 bases separated the two germline ends. The CDR3 extends over 16 amino acids. Germline CDR1 is SGHNT and CDR2 is YYREEE (reference sequence). CDR3 coding DNA: TGTGCCAGCACCAGGGGCCCCCGGGATTACCAAGAGACCCAGTACTTC. Its protein is CASTRGPRDYQETQYF.

The CDR3 here is CASSFLRQGAIKQYF. CDR3 sequence (DNA): TGTGCCAGCAGTTTTCTGAGACAGGGGGCTATCAAGCAGTACTTC. The gene calls are TRBV28 and TRBJ2-7; 10 bases are a match to TRBD1. Germline CDR1 reads MDHEN; CDR2 reads SYDVKM. V gave up 3 bases and J gave up 8 bases; unmatched junction bases: 10. The CDR3 has 15 residues.

This chain links TRBV18 with TRBJ1-1, with D maybe TRBD1 (6 bases). Trimming removed 6 bases from V and 0 bases from J, with 11 bases in between. The CDR3 loop spans 14 amino acids. Germline V gives CDR1 KGHSH, CDR2 LQKENI. The CDR3 nucleotides read TGTGCCAGCTCGCCGGGACAACTGAACACTGAAGCTTTCTTT. Its translation: CASSPGQLNTEAFF.

This chain joins TRBV11-3 and TRBJ2-5; 10 bases fit TRBD2. The CDR3 length is 15 residues. After removal of 5 bases from V and 1 base from J, the junction contained 4 bases not matched to a gene. Germline-derived CDR1 and CDR2 are SGHNT and YENEEA. As DNA, the CDR3 is TGTGCCAGCAGCGTAACTAGCGGGATCCAAGAGACCCAGTACTTC. Encoded protein: CASSVTSGIQETQYF.

This clone has a single count. This chain links TRBV19 with TRBJ1-2, with D uncertain. Germline CDR1 and CDR2: LNHDA and SQIVND (reference sequence). CDR3 length: 15 residues. The ends were cut back, 3 bases at V and 5 bases at J, with 16 bases in the middle. Here the CDR3 DNA reads TGTGCCAGTAGTATCACAGCCCTCTCAAATTATGGCTACACCTTC. Translation: CASSITALSNYGYTF.